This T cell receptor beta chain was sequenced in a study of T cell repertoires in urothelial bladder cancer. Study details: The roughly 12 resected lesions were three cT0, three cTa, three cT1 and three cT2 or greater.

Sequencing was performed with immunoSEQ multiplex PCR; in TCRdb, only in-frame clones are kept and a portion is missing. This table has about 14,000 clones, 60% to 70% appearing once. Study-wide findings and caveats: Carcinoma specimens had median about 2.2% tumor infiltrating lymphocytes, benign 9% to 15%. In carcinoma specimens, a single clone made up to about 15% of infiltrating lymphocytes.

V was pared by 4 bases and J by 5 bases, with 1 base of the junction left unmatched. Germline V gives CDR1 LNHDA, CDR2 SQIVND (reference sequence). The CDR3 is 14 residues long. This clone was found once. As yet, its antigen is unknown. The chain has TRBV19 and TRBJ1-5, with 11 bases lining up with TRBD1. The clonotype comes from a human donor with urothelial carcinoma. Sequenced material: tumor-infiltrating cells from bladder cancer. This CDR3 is CASSKDRGHQPQHF. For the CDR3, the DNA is TGTGCCAGTAGTAAGGACAGGGGGCATCAGCCCCAGCATTTT. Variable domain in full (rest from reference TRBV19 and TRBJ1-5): DGGITQSPKYLFRKEGQNVTLSCEQNLNHDAMYWYRQDPGQGLRLIYYSQIVNDFQKGDIAEGYSVSREKKESFPLTVTSAQKNPTAFYLCASSKDRGHQPQHFGDGTRLSIL.